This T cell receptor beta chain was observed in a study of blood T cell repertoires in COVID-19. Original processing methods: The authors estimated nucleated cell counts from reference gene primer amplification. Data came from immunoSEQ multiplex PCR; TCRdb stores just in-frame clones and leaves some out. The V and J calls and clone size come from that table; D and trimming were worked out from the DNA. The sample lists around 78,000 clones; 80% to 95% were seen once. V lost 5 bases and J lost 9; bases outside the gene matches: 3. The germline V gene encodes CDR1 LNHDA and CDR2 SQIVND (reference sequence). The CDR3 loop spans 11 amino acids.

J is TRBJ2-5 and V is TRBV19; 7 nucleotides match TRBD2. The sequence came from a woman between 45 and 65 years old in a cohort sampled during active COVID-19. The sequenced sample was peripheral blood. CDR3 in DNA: TGTGCCAGTAGTGAGGGAGGGGCCCAGTACTTC. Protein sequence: CASSEGGAQYF.